This TCR beta chain was identified in a study of patients and donors after allogeneic stem cell transplantation. MiXCR, applied by TCRdb to the RT-PCR reads, yields one record per CDR3 protein. This sample has some 960,000 distinct CDR3 sequences; about 20% occur once, and the top ten carry 6%. This clonotype came up a few times. CDR3 length: 16 residues. Between the trimmed V and J ends, which lost 2 bases and 1 base, there was a span of 14 bases. The sequence derives from a human donor who was either an allogeneic HSCT recipient or a stem cell or donor lymphocyte infusion donor (not recorded which). It is not recorded whose cells these are; they may come from a transplant donor. The sequenced material came from blood, either unsorted or a sorted T cell fraction (not recorded which). The chain recombines TRBV12-3 or TRBV12-4 with TRBJ1-2, with a weak D call TRBD1 (5 bases). The CDR3 nucleotides read TGTGCCAGCAGTTTATTAAGGGCAGGGCTTAACTATGGCTACACCTTC. Translation gives CASSLLRAGLNYGYTF.